This T cell receptor beta chain is from a study of cytomegalovirus exposure and HLA in healthy donors. On the study more broadly: Some 200 million T cells yielded over 90 million unique TCR beta sequences in earlier analysis. Study-level results: A later analysis reported that several of the most significant clusters appeared to be linked to common viral pathogens, among them Epstein-Barr virus.

Donors likely had unrecorded immune exposures despite being nominally healthy when sampled. The V end was cut by 0 bases, the J end by 6 bases, with 13 bases between. Germline V lookup: CDR1 SGHRS, CDR2 YFSETQ. The CDR3 contains 14 residues. Turning to this clone: Its antigen remains unknown.

The PCR had 60 Vbeta and 13 Jbeta primers. The data were produced by immunoSEQ multiplex PCR, yet TCRdb's version contains in-frame clones alone and is incomplete. Of 95,000 to 150,000 clones listed, about 80% are singletons. The chain uses TRBV5-1 and TRBJ2-7, with D uncertain. Sequenced input: PBMCs. This sequence was found in a man aged 30 to 39 in good health and CMV-seronegative. CDR3 in amino acids: CASSLGSTTSEQYF. The CDR3 DNA sequence: TGCGCCAGCAGCTTGGGCAGTACTACGAGCGAGCAGTACTTC.